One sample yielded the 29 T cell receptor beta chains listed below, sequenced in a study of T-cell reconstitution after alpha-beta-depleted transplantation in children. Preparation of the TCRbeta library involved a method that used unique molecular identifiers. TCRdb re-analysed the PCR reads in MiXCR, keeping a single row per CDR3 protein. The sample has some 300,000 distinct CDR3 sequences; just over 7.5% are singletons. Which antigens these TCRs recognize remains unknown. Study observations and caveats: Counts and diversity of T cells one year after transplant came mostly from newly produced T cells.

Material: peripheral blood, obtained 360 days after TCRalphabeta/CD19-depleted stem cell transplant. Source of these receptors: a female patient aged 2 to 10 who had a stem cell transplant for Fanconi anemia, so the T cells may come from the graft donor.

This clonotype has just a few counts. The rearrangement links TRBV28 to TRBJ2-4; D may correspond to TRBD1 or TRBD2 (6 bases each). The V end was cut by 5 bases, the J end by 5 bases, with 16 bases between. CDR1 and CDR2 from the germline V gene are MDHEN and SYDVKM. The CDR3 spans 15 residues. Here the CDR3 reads CASSPVQGGQNIQYF. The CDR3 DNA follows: TGTGCCAGCAGTCCCGTACAGGGAGGTCAAAACATTCAGTACTTC.

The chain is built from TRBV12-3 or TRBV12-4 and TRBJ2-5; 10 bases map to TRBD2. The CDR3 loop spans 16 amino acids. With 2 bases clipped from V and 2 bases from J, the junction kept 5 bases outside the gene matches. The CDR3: CASSLLVAGGQETQYF. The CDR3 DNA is TGTGCCAGCAGTTTATTGGTAGCGGGAGGACAAGAGACCCAGTACTTC.

In nucleotides, the CDR3 is TGTGCCAGCGCATCCGGGACAGGGGTTCAAGGCACAGATACGCAGTATTTT. Translating it yields CASASGTGVQGTDTQYF. This chain connects TRBV19 to TRBJ2-3; TRBD1 matches 10 bases. Per germline, CDR1 LNHDA and CDR2 SQIVND (reference sequence). J lost 1 base, V lost 9 bases, and 13 bases had no gene match. This CDR3 has 17 amino acids.

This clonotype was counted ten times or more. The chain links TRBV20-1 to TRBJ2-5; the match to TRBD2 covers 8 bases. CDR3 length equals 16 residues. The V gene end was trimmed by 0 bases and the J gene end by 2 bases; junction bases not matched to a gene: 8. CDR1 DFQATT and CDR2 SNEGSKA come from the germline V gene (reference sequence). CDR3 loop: CSARDSGLEFQETQYF. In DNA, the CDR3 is TGCAGTGCTAGAGATTCGGGACTAGAGTTTCAAGAGACCCAGTACTTC.

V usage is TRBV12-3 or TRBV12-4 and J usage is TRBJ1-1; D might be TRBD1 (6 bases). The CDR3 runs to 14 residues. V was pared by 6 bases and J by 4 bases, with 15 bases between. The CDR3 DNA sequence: TGTGCCAGCAGCCAAACAGGGTGGTTCACTGAAGCTTTCTTT. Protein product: CASSQTGWFTEAFF.

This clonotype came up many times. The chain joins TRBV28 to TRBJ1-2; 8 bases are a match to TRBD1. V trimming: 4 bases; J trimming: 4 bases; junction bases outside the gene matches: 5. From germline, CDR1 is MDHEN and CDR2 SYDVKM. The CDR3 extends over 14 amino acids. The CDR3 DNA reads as TGTGCCAGCAGTTCAGGGGGCTCGGGCTATGGCTACACCTTC. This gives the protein CASSSGGSGYGYTF.

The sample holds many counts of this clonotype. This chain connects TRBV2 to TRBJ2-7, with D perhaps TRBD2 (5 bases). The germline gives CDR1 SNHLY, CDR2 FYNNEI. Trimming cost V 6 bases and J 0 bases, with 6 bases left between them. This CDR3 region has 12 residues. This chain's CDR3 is CASRTNSYEQYF. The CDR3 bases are TGTGCCAGCAGGACTAACTCCTACGAGCAGTACTTC.

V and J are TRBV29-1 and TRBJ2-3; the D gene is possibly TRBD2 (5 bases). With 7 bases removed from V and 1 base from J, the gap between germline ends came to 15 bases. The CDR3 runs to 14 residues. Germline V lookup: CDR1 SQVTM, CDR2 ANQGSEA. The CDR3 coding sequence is TGCAGCGGATTCGGGGAGACGGGCACAGATACGCAGTATTTT. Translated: CSGFGETGTDTQYF.

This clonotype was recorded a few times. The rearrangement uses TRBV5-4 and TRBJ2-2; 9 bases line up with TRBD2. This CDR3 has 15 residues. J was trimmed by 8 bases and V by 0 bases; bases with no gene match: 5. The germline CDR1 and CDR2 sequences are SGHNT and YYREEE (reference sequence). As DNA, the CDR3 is TGTGCCAGCAGCTTGGGGTCTAGCGGGGAAGGGGAGCTGTTTTTT. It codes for CASSLGSSGEGELFF.

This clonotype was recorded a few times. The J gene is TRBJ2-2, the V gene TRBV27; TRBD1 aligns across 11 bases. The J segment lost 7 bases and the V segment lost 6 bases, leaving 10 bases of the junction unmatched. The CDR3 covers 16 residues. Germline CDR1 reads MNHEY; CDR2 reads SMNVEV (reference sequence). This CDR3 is CASRLGTGGLGGELFF. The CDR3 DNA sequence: TGTGCCAGCAGGCTTGGGACAGGGGGATTGGGCGGGGAGCTGTTTTTT.

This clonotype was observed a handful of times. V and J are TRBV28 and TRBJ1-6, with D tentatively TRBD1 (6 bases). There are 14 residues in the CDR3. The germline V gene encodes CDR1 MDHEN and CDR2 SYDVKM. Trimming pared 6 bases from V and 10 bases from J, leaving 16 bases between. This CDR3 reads CASRPQGFPSPLHF. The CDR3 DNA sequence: TGTGCCAGCAGACCACAGGGCTTTCCATCACCCCTCCACTTT.

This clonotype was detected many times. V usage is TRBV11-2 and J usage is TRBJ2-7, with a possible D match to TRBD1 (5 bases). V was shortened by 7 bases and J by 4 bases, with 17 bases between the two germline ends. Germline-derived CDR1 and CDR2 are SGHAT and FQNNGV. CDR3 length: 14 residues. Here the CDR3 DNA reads TGTGCCAGCACCACAGGCGTTGTGGCGTACGAGCAGTACTTC. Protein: CASTTGVVAYEQYF.

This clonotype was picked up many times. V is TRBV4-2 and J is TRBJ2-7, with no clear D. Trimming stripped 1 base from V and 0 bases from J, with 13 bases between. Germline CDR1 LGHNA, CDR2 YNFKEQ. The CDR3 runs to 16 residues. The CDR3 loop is CASSQVGLQSSYEQYF. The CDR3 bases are TGTGCCAGCAGCCAAGTAGGGCTACAGAGCTCCTACGAGCAGTACTTC.

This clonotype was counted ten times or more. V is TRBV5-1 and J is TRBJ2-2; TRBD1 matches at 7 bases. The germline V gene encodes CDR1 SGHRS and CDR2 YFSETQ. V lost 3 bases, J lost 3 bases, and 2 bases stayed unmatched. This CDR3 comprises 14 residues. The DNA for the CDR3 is TGCGCCAGCAGCTGGGACAGATACACCGGGGAGCTGTTTTTT. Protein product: CASSWDRYTGELFF.

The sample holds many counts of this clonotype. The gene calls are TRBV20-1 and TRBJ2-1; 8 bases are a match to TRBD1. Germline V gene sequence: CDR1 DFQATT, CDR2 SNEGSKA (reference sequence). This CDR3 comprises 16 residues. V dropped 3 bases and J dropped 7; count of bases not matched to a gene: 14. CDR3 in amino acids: CSASRGGQGAWNEQFF. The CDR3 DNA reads TGCAGTGCTAGTAGGGGAGGACAGGGAGCCTGGAATGAGCAGTTCTTC.

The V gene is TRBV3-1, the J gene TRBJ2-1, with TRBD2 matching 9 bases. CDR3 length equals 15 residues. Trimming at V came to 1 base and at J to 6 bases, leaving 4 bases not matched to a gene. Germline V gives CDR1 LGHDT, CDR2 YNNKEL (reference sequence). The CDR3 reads CASSQVSGRTNEQFF. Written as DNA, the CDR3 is TGTGCCAGCAGCCAAGTAAGCGGGAGGACCAATGAGCAGTTCTTC.

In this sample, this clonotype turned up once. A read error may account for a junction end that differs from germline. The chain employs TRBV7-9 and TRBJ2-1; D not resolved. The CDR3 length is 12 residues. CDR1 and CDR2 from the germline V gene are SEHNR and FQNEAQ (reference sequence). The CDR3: CGSSFRRIEQFF. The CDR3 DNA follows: TGTGGCAGCAGCTTTAGGCGGATTGAGCAGTTCTTC.

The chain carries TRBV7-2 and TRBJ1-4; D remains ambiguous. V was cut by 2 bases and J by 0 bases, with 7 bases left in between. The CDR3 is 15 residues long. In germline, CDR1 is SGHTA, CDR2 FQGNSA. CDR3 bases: TGTGCCAGCAGCTTAAAAGTCTCAACTAATGAAAAACTGTTTTTT. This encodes CASSLKVSTNEKLFF.

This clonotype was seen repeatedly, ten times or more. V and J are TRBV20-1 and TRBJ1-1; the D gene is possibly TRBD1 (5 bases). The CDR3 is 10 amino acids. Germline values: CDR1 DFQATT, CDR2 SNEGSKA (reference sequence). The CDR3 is CRGPVTEAFF. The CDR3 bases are TGCAGGGGACCGGTTACTGAAGCTTTCTTT.

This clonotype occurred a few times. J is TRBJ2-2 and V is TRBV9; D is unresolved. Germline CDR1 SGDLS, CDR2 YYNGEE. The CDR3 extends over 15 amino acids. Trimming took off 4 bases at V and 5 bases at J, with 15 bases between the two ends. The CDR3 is CASSFRTDATGELFF. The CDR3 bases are TGTGCCAGCAGCTTCCGGACGGATGCTACCGGGGAGCTGTTTTTT.

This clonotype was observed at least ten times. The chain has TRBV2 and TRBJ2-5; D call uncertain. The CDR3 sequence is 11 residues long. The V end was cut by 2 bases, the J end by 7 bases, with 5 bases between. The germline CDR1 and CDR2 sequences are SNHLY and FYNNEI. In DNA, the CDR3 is TGTGCCAGCAGTGAATCGGGGACCCAGTACTTC. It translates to CASSESGTQYF.

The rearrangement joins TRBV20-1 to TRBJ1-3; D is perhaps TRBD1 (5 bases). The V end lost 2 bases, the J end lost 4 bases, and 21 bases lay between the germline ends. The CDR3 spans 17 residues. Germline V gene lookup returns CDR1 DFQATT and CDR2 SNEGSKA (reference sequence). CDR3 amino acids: CSARRKSRQLWGNTIYF. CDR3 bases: TGCAGTGCTAGAAGGAAATCGCGACAGCTCTGGGGAAACACCATATATTTT.

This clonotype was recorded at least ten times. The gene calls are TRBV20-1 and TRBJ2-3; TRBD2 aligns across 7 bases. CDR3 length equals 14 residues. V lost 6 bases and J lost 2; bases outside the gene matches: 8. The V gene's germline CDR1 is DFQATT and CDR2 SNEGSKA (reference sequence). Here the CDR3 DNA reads TGCAGTGCGGTCAGCGGGACCACCACAGATACGCAGTATTTT. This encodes CSAVSGTTTDTQYF.

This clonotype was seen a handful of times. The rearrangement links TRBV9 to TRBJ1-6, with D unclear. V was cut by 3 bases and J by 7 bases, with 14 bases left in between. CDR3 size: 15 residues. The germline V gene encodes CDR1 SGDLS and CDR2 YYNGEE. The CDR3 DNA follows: TGTGCCAGCAGCGCGTTGGACGGGAAAAATTCACCCCTCCACTTT. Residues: CASSALDGKNSPLHF.

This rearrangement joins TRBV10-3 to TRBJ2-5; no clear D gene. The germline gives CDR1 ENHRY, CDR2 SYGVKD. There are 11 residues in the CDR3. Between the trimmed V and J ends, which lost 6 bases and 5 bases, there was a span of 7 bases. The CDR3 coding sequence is TGTGCCATCAGCTTGTACGAGACCCAGTACTTC. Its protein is CAISLYETQYF.

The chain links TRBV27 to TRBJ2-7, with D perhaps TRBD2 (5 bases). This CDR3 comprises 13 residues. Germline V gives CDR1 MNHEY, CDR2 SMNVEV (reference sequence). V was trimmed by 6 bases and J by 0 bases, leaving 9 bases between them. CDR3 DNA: TGTGCCAGCAGGGGCCGGGACTCCTACGAGCAGTACTTC. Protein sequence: CASRGRDSYEQYF.

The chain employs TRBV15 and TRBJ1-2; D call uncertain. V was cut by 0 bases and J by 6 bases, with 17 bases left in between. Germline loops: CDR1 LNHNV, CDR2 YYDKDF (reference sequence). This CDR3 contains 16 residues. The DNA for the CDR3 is TGTGCCACCAGCAGAGATCGGTGGCAGGAGAAAAATGGCTACACCTTC. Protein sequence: CATSRDRWQEKNGYTF.

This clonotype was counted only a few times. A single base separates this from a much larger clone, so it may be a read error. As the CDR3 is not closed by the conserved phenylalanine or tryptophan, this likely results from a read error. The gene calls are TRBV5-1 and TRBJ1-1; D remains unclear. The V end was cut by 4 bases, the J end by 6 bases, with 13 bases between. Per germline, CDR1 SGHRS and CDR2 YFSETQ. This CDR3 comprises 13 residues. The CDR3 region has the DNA TGCGCCAGCAGCGGTGGCGGGAAAGCTGAAGCTTTCTAT. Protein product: CASSGGGKAEAFY.

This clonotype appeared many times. Here the CDR3 DNA reads TGTGCCAGCAGTTTAAGATTCCTCAAGGGACTAGCGGGGGAGGCCGGGGAGCTGTTTTTT. It yields the protein CASSLRFLKGLAGEAGELFF. The chain is built from TRBV27 and TRBJ2-2, with 14 bases fitting TRBD2. Germline CDR1 and CDR2: MNHEY and SMNVEV (reference sequence). V gave up 2 bases and J gave up 6 bases; unmatched junction bases: 14. This CDR3 has 20 amino acids.